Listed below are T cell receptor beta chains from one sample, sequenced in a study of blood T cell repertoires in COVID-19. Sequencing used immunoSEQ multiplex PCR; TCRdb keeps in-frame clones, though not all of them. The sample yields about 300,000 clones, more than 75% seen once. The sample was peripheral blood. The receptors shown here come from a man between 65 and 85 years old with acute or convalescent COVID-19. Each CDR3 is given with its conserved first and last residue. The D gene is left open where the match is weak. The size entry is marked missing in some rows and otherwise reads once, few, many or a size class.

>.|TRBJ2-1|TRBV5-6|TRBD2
CASSLKTSGRKGGQFF
TGTGCCAGCAGCTTGAAGACTAGCGGGAGGAAAGGGGGTCAGTTCTTC
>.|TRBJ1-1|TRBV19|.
CASKALGELNTEAFF
TGTGCCAGTAAAGCCCTGGGAGAGTTGAACACTGAAGCTTTCTTT
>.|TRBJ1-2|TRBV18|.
CASSPRHSITYTF
TGTGCCAGCTCACCACGTCACAGCATAACCTACACCTTC
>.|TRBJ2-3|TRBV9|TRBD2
CASSVDGSSGIGYTQYF
TGTGCCAGCAGCGTAGACGGGTCTAGCGGGATAGGGTATACGCAGTATTTT
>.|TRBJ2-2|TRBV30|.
CAWTPNRANTGELFF
TGTGCCTGGACCCCGAACAGGGCGAACACCGGGGAGCTGTTTTTT
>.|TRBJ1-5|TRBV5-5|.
CASSLASDQPQHF
TGTGCCAGCAGCTTGGCCAGTGATCAGCCCCAGCATTTT
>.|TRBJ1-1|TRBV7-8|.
CASSLVNREAFF
TGTGCCAGCAGCTTAGTAAACAGGGAAGCTTTCTTT
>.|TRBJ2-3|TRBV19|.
CASTRHHTQYF
TGTGCCAGTACGAGACATCATACGCAGTATTTT
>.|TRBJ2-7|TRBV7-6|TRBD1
CASSPWDSPATYEQYF
TGTGCCAGCAGCCCCTGGGACAGCCCTGCGACCTACGAGCAGTACTTC
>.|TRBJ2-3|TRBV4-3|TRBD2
CASSQEAPGGTDTQYF
TGCGCCAGCAGCCAAGAGGCCCCGGGGGGTACAGATACGCAGTATTTT
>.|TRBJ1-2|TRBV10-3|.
CAISESATSGYTF
TGTGCCATCAGTGAGTCTGCAACCAGTGGCTACACCTTC
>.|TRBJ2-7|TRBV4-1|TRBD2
CASSPIPRLTSGGYEQYF
TGCGCCAGCAGCCCGATTCCAAGATTGACTAGCGGGGGTTACGAGCAGTACTTC
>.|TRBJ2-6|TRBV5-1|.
CASSFAGASSGANVLTF
TGCGCCAGCAGCTTTGCAGGGGCCTCCTCTGGGGCCAACGTCCTGACTTTC
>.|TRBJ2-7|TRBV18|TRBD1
CASSPAGTGAYEQYF
TGTGCCAGCTCGCCCGCCGGGACAGGGGCCTACGAGCAGTACTTC
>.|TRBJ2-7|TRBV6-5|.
CASSYGQGVGEQYF
TGTGCCAGCAGTTATGGTCAGGGTGTAGGCGAGCAGTACTTC
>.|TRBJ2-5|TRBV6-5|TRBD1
CASSPTGTAEETQYF
TGTGCCAGCAGTCCAACCGGGACAGCAGAAGAGACCCAGTACTTC
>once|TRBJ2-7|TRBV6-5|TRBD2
CASKRAGEAYEQYF
TGTGCCAGCAAGCGAGCGGGAGAGGCCTACGAGCAGTACTTC
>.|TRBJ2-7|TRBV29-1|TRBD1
CSVVPGASGGSSYEQYF
TGCAGCGTTGTCCCAGGGGCATCAGGGGGAAGCTCCTACGAGCAGTACTTC